The 30 T cell receptor beta chains below were found in one sample sequenced in a study of T cells in Graves' hyperthyroidism and ophthalmopathy. Amplification yielded TCR beta CDR3 regions, with RNA transcripts as the source. Primed by the HTBI set, a first-round RT-PCR was run on the TCR CDR3. TCRdb ran MiXCR on the multiplex PCR reads and lists one entry per CDR3 protein. This sample yields about 640,000 distinct CDR3 sequences, of which around 21% are seen a single time; approximately 30% belongs to the top ten. Sequenced input: blood. These receptors all come from a man aged 25 to 45 with Graves' ophthalmopathy.

The rearrangement uses TRBV6-1 and TRBJ1-1; the D gene is possibly TRBD1 (6 bases). CDR1 and CDR2 (germline): MNHNS, SASEGT. The CDR3 is 12 amino acids. Between the trimmed V and J ends, which lost 5 bases and 7 bases, there was a span of 11 bases. CDR3 protein: CASSFLGGEAFF. The CDR3 DNA reads as TGTGCCAGCAGTTTCCTAGGGGGTGAAGCTTTCTTT.

Of note for this clonotype: A much larger clonotype is one base distant, so this may be a read error. The chain joins TRBV7-2 to TRBJ2-3; a weak D match, TRBD2 (6 bases). Between the trimmed V and J ends, which lost 2 bases and 2 bases, there was a span of 14 bases. CDR3 length equals 16 residues. The V gene's germline CDR1 is SGHTA and CDR2 FQGNSA. The CDR3 bases are TGTGCCAGCAGCTTAACTCAAGCGGGCACCACAGATACGCAGTATTTT. This gives the protein CASSLTQAGTTDTQYF.

This clonotype occurred a few times. The rearrangement joins TRBV30 to TRBJ1-5; a weak D match, TRBD1 (6 bases). The V gene's germline CDR1 is GTSNPN and CDR2 SVGIG (reference sequence). There are 15 residues in the CDR3. V was clipped by 0 bases and J by 2 bases, with 11 bases between them. The CDR3 DNA sequence: TGTGCCTGGAGTGTTCGGGGGCTAGGCAATCAGCCCCAGCATTTT. Protein product: CAWSVRGLGNQPQHF. Variable domain in full (rest from reference TRBV30 and TRBJ1-5): SQTIHQWPATLVQPVGSPLSLECTVEGTSNPNLYWYRQAAGRGLQLLFYSVGIGQISSEVPQNLSASRPQDRQFILSSKKLLLSDSGFYLCAWSVRGLGNQPQHFGDGTRLSIL.

Ten or more counts support this clonotype. The chain links TRBV5-1 to TRBJ2-5, with D possibly being TRBD1 (6 bases). The V end was cut by 1 base, the J end by 5 bases, with 18 bases between. CDR3 length equals 16 residues. Germline V gives CDR1 SGHRS, CDR2 YFSETQ. Here the CDR3 reads CASSLLGTGIMETQYF. CDR3 nucleotides: TGCGCCAGCAGCTTGTTAGGCACAGGGATAATGGAGACCCAGTACTTC.

This clonotype turned up a few times. The chain recombines TRBV27 with TRBJ2-1, with D uncertain. The germline gives CDR1 MNHEY, CDR2 SMNVEV (reference sequence). Between the trimmed V and J ends, which lost 2 bases and 5 bases, there was a span of 7 bases. The CDR3 has 13 amino acids. The CDR3 nucleotides read TGTGCCAGCAGTTTAAGAAGAAACAATGAGCAGTTCTTC. This encodes CASSLRRNNEQFF.

The chain carries TRBV7-6 and TRBJ2-1; no definite D call. V was clipped by 1 base and J by 5 bases, with 12 bases between them. The length of the CDR3 is 15 residues. From germline, CDR1 is SGHVS and CDR2 FNYEAQ. Here the CDR3 reads CASSLGPTLNNEQFF. CDR3 nucleotide sequence: TGTGCCAGCAGCTTAGGGCCTACCCTCAACAATGAGCAGTTCTTC.

The chain combines TRBV28 with TRBJ1-6, with D uncertain. V was cut by 10 bases and J by 7 bases, with 20 bases left in between. Looked up from germline, CDR1 is MDHEN and CDR2 is SYDVKM. This CDR3 region has 15 residues. The CDR3 is CATFNSRGVNSPLHF. CDR3 coding DNA: TGTGCCACGTTTAATTCAAGAGGCGTGAATTCACCCCTCCACTTT.

This clonotype was seen at least ten times. The V gene is TRBV11-2, the J gene TRBJ2-1; 10 bases line up with TRBD2. Germline CDR1 and CDR2: SGHAT and FQNNGV. After removal of 5 bases from V and 9 bases from J, the junction contained 4 bases not matched to a gene. The CDR3 extends over 13 amino acids. The CDR3 DNA reads TGTGCCAGCAGCGAAGGACTAGCGGTTGAGCAGTTCTTC. Translated: CASSEGLAVEQFF.

This clonotype has a count of ten or more. This chain links TRBV4-1 with TRBJ1-5; D remains ambiguous. The V and J ends lost 0 bases and 9 bases respectively, with 15 bases between them. Germline V gives CDR1 MGHRA, CDR2 YSYEKL. CDR3 size: 15 residues. The CDR3 loop reads CASSQDGSPFVPQHF. The CDR3 nucleotides read TGCGCCAGCAGCCAAGACGGCAGCCCTTTTGTGCCCCAGCATTTT.

This clonotype was recorded many times. The chain is built from TRBV13 and TRBJ1-1, with TRBD1 matching over 10 bases. CDR3 length: 18 residues. Germline V gene sequence: CDR1 PRHDT, CDR2 FYEKMQ (reference sequence). V trimming: 0 bases; J trimming: 8 bases; junction bases outside the gene matches: 15. CDR3 in amino acids: CASSLGPGQGGLWGEAFF. CDR3 nucleotides: TGTGCCAGCAGCTTAGGGCCCGGACAGGGGGGACTCTGGGGCGAAGCTTTCTTT.

In its sample, this clonotype was seen many times. The chain recombines TRBV7-2 with TRBJ2-7; no firm D call. The V gene lost 1 base and the J gene lost 1 base, with 8 bases spanning the gap. Germline CDR1 is SGHTA and CDR2 is FQGNSA. The length of the CDR3 is 14 residues. The CDR3, as DNA: TGTGCCAGCAGCTTAGTGGAAGTATCCTACGAGCAGTACTTC. This translates into CASSLVEVSYEQYF. The variable domain in full, completed from reference TRBV7-2 and TRBJ2-7, reads GAGVSQSPSNKVTEKGKDVELRCDPISGHTALYWYRQSLGQGLEFLIYFQGNSAPDKSGLPSDRFSAERTGGSVSTLTIQRTQQEDSAVYLCASSLVEVSYEQYFGPGTRLTVT.

This clonotype was picked up many times. The chain is built from TRBV27 and TRBJ1-2, with TRBD1 matching 11 bases. The CDR3 spans 15 residues. Germline CDR1 reads MNHEY; CDR2 reads SMNVEV (reference sequence). V lost 5 bases, J lost 3 bases, and 5 bases stayed unmatched. The CDR3 nucleotides are TGTGCCAGCAGTCGGACAGGGGGCGCGTACTATGGCTACACCTTC. Translating it yields CASSRTGGAYYGYTF.

A few counts support this clonotype. This sequence joins TRBV29-1 and TRBJ2-4; the D gene is possibly TRBD1 (5 bases). From germline, CDR1 is SQVTM and CDR2 ANQGSEA. The V gene lost 3 bases and the J gene lost 0 bases, with 6 bases spanning the gap. This CDR3 contains 13 residues. The CDR3 DNA sequence: TGCAGCGTTGATGACAGAGCCAAAAACATTCAGTACTTC. Its protein product is CSVDDRAKNIQYF.

This clonotype was seen repeatedly, ten times or more. This chain connects TRBV11-2 to TRBJ2-2; D not resolved. Germline CDR1 and CDR2: SGHAT and FQNNGV. CDR3 length: 13 residues. V was cut by 0 bases and J by 4 bases, with 3 bases left in between. CDR3 sequence: CASSLDPTGELFF. Written as DNA, the CDR3 is TGTGCCAGCAGCTTAGATCCCACCGGGGAGCTGTTTTTT.

This clonotype was found a few times. The CDR3 protein is CASSYGRDNEQFF. The CDR3 DNA reads TGTGCCAGCAGTTACGGCAGGGACAATGAGCAGTTCTTC. The chain couples TRBV6-6 to TRBJ2-1; tentatively, D is TRBD1 (5 bases). The germline V gene encodes CDR1 MNHNY and CDR2 SVGAGI (reference sequence). This CDR3 is 13 amino acids long. V was clipped by 2 bases and J by 5 bases, with 7 bases between them.

This clonotype was picked up a small number of times. The rearrangement uses TRBV24-1 and TRBJ2-1, with 8 bases that match TRBD1. The CDR3 spans 18 residues. The germline gives CDR1 KGHDR, CDR2 SFDVKD. The V gene end was trimmed by 7 bases and the J gene end by 3 bases; junction bases not matched to a gene: 16. CDR3 sequence (DNA): TGTGCCACCAGCCAGGCGGACAGGGCGGGAATTCTCTACAATGAGCAGTTCTTC. It is translated as CATSQADRAGILYNEQFF.

Only a few counts were recorded for this clonotype. The chain uses TRBV5-1 and TRBJ1-3, with D uncertain. Trimming stripped 5 bases from V and 0 bases from J, with 12 bases between. CDR1 is SGHRS and CDR2 is YFSETQ in the germline V gene. This CDR3 has 15 amino acids. CDR3 region: CASRPDGNSGNTIYF. DNA for the CDR3: TGCGCCAGCAGGCCGGACGGGAACTCTGGAAACACCATATATTTT.

J is TRBJ1-1 and V is TRBV20-1; D ambiguous. V lost 2 bases and J 0 bases, leaving 7 bases between the germline ends. Per germline, CDR1 DFQATT and CDR2 SNEGSKA (reference sequence). The CDR3 is made up of 13 amino acids. The chain's CDR3 is CSARIQLNTEAFF. CDR3 coding DNA: TGCAGTGCTAGAATACAGTTGAACACTGAAGCTTTCTTT.

This clonotype was seen a single time. The chain links TRBV3-1 to TRBJ2-1; 7 positions agree with TRBD1. The V segment lost 1 base and the J segment 9 bases; nucleotides outside the gene matches: 9. The CDR3 runs to 15 residues. Per germline, CDR1 LGHDT and CDR2 YNNKEL (reference sequence). CDR3 DNA sequence: TGTGCCAGCAGCCAAGTCCCCGGGACAGAGGGTGAGCAGTTCTTC. Amino acid sequence: CASSQVPGTEGEQFF.

This clonotype appeared many times. This chain uses TRBV5-1 with TRBJ2-3; no clear D. The length of the CDR3 is 14 residues. Germline CDR1 is SGHRS and CDR2 is YFSETQ. The V end was cut by 2 bases, the J end by 4 bases, with 11 bases between. The CDR3 coding sequence is TGCGCCAGCAGCTTCATCGGCCATCCAGATACGCAGTATTTT. Translating gives CASSFIGHPDTQYF.

This clonotype has more than one count but fewer than ten. The chain employs TRBV6-5 and TRBJ1-1; D is undetermined. From germline, CDR1 is MNHEY and CDR2 SVGAGI. V was pared by 3 bases and J by 1 base, with 6 bases between. The CDR3 covers 13 residues. In nucleotides, the CDR3 is TGTGCCAGCAGTTATAAGAGGAACACTGAAGCTTTCTTT. The encoded protein is CASSYKRNTEAFF.

This clonotype has at least ten counts. The chain joins TRBV11-1 to TRBJ2-7; 10 bases fit TRBD2. The CDR3 contains 14 residues. CDR1 and CDR2 (germline): SGHAT, FQDESV (reference sequence). V was pared by 3 bases and J by 6 bases, with 5 bases of the junction left unmatched. CDR3 protein: CASSFRAGGLEQYF. For the CDR3, the DNA is TGTGCCAGCAGCTTTCGAGCGGGAGGGCTCGAGCAGTACTTC.

The gene calls are TRBV5-4 and TRBJ1-6, with 8 bases that match TRBD1. Trimming cost V 3 bases and J 8 bases; bases outside gene matches: 4. CDR1 and CDR2 (germline): SGHNT, YYREEE (reference sequence). CDR3 length: 14 amino acids. CDR3 region: CASSWQGAYSPLHF. CDR3 bases: TGTGCCAGCAGCTGGCAGGGGGCCTATTCACCCCTCCACTTT.

This clonotype was found a few times. The V and J genes are TRBV28 and TRBJ2-5, with a weak D call TRBD1 (5 bases). This CDR3 spans 13 amino acids. Germline-derived CDR1 and CDR2 are MDHEN and SYDVKM. V gave up 4 bases and J gave up 4 bases, with 10 bases separating them. The CDR3 here is CASSYDRGETQYF. The CDR3 DNA reads TGTGCCAGCAGTTACGACAGAGGAGAGACCCAGTACTTC.

The chain employs TRBV6-5 and TRBJ1-1; maybe TRBD1 (5 bases). V was shortened by 0 bases and J by 4 bases, with 12 bases between the two germline ends. CDR3 length: 15 amino acids. Germline-derived CDR1 and CDR2 are MNHEY and SVGAGI. This CDR3 is CASSYSPGLSTEAFF. The CDR3 coding sequence is TGTGCCAGCAGTTACTCGCCAGGGTTGAGCACTGAAGCTTTCTTT.

This clonotype has just a few counts. The V gene is TRBV14, the J gene TRBJ1-1; no clear D gene. This CDR3 is 15 amino acids long. Trimming pared 4 bases from V and 1 base from J, leaving 13 bases between. The germline V gene encodes CDR1 SGHDN and CDR2 FVKESK. The CDR3 DNA follows: TGTGCCAGCAGCCCAGTGAGGGTCCAGAACACTGAAGCTTTCTTT. Its protein product is CASSPVRVQNTEAFF.

This clonotype was picked up many times. This chain joins TRBV3-1 and TRBJ2-1; 12 bases agree with TRBD2. V lost 0 bases, J lost 7 bases, and 4 bases stayed unmatched. CDR1 is LGHDT and CDR2 is YNNKEL in the germline V gene (reference sequence). This CDR3 comprises 16 residues. CDR3 nucleotides: TGTGCCAGCAGCCAAGAGACTAGCGGGAGAACAAATGAGCAGTTCTTC. This codes for CASSQETSGRTNEQFF.

The chain combines TRBV7-9 with TRBJ2-7; D remains ambiguous. CDR3 length equals 12 residues. V dropped 3 bases and J dropped 6 bases, with 9 bases sitting between them. The germline gives CDR1 SEHNR, CDR2 FQNEAQ (reference sequence). The CDR3 DNA reads as TGTGCCAGCAGCTTCGTTGGGCGCGAGCAGTACTTC. The encoded protein is CASSFVGREQYF.

This clonotype appeared a few times. This chain links TRBV27 with TRBJ2-1, with 13 bases aligning to TRBD2. Germline V CDR1 and CDR2: MNHEY, SMNVEV (reference sequence). V lost 6 bases and J lost 8; bases outside the gene matches: 7. The CDR3 consists of 15 residues. CDR3: CASRVGTSGNYEQFF. The CDR3, as DNA: TGTGCCAGCAGAGTCGGGACTAGCGGGAACTATGAGCAGTTCTTC.

The chain has TRBV12-3 or TRBV12-4 and TRBJ2-2, with D perhaps matching TRBD1 or TRBD2 (7 bases each). V was shortened by 3 bases and J by 4 bases, with 18 bases between the two germline ends. The CDR3 is made up of 17 amino acids. CDR3 bases: TGTGCCAGCAGTTTCCTGACAGGGAGGGCCGGCACCGGGGAGCTGTTTTTT. Encoded protein: CASSFLTGRAGTGELFF.